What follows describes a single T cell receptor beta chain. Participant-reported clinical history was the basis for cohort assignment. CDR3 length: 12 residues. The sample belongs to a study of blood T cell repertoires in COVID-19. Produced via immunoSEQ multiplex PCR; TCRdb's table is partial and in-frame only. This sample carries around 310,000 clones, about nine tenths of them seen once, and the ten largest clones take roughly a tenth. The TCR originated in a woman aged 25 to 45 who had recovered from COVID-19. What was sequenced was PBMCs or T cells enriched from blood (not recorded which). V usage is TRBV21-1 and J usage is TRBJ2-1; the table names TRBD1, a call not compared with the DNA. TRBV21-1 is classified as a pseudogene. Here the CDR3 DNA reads TGTGCCAGCAGCACAGGGAAGAATGAGCAGTTCTTC. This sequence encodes CASSTGKNEQFF.